The present T cell receptor beta chain was sequenced within a study of beta chain features in type 1 diabetes. General observations from the study: A moderate, significant TCRB CDR3 shortening appeared in type 1 diabetes across four CD4+ subsets. A greater similarity of naive, central memory and Treg TCRB repertoires was seen among patients than among healthy donors. Insertions were fewer and deletions more numerous at VDJ junctions in type 1 diabetes patients.

Every participating donor gave one draw, a heparinised blood sample averaging about 100 mL. Since all of the isolated RNA was reverse transcribed, expressed TCRB transcripts were what got sequenced. Naive, central memory and regulatory T cell samples came to a mean of approximately 4 million reads. Clones were read by immunoSEQ multiplex PCR, and TCRdb kept only the in-frame ones, dropping some. This table holds about 640,000 clones, about an eighth found once. This CDR3 region has 21 residues. CDR1 and CDR2 (germline): SGDLS, YYNGEE. The ends lost 3 bases at V and 5 bases at J; junction bases unmatched: 25. This clone was seen more than once but under ten times. Its antigen remains unidentified.

This TCR was recovered from a man between 25 and 39 years old with type 1 diabetes. This rearrangement joins TRBV9 to TRBJ1-3; 8 bases align to TRBD1. The sample comprised naive CD4+ T cells from blood. DNA of the CDR3: TGTGCCAGCAGCGGGCGGGACAGGTACCGTCCCAATTTCCCAGGCCGAAACACCATATATTTT. Its protein product is CASSGRDRYRPNFPGRNTIYF. The whole variable domain, remainder taken from reference TRBV9 and TRBJ1-3, is DSGVTQTPKHLITATGQRVTLRCSPRSGDLSVYWYQQSLDQGLQFLIQYYNGEERAKGNILERFSAQQFPDLHSELNLSSLELGDSALYFCASSGRDRYRPNFPGRNTIYFGEGSWLTVV.